A few counts support the clone carrying this TCR beta chain. Its antigen is as yet unknown. This sample stems from a study of metastatic and nonmetastatic thyroid tumors. The CDR3 consists of 18 residues. After removal of 6 bases from V and 9 bases from J, the junction contained 23 bases not matched to a gene. Germline assignment: CDR1 MDHEN and CDR2 SYDVKM. TCRdb re-analyzed the PCR reads through MiXCR. Of about 25,000 clones detected, around a fifth appear once; the ten largest clones hold about 30%. Study-wide points: It was reported that TCR beta diversity was significantly higher in malignant thyroid tumors than benign nodules, in blood and tumor.

Not a single patient had been given any form of treatment at any point before undergoing thyroid surgery. The chain combines TRBV28 with TRBJ2-1; TRBD1 aligns across 7 bases. The sample comprised blood. This TCR came from a male donor with papillary thyroid cancer or a benign thyroid nodule (not recorded which). Some clones in this sample may be carry-over from other donors' samples. CDR3 in DNA: TGTGCCAGCAGCCCTTCCAGACAGGGTTCATTTGTCGGTGGTGAGCAGTTCTTC. Protein product: CASSPSRQGSFVGGEQFF.